The T cell receptor (beta chain) under discussion was sequenced for a study of T cell repertoires in aging, cancer and after chemotherapy. Study context: Donor ages fell into six groups from 30 or younger up to 70 or older. Points from the study as a whole: Untreated cancer patients had significantly lower blood TCR diversity than age-matched healthy donors. Median generation probability rose over the chemotherapy interval in each cancer cohort, suggesting rebound thymic output.

CDR3 length: 12 residues. Germline V gene data show CDR1 as MNHEY and CDR2 as SVGAGI. V lost 2 bases, J lost 4 bases, and 6 bases lay in between. Rearranged V-D-J TRB sequences were amplified with a mixed TRB-A/B primer pool. TCRdb called the multiplex PCR reads again in MiXCR, with one record for every CDR3 protein. The table has about 1,400 distinct CDR3 sequences, 60% seen once. Amplification of TCR beta used genomic DNA extracted from peripheral blood. This clonotype occurred a few times. As yet, its antigen is unknown. The clonotype comes from a human donor with a blood cancer. Sample: blood. This chain uses TRBV6-5 with TRBJ2-7; D is undetermined. The CDR3 sequence: CASSYVRYEQYF. The CDR3 DNA follows: TGTGCCAGCAGTTACGTCCGGTACGAGCAGTACTTC.